The 25 T cell receptor beta chains below come from one sample, sequenced in a study of CD8 T cells in Susac syndrome. Reverse transcription of roughly 0.5 to 1 ug RNA used random hexamers. From the immunoSEQ multiplex PCR reads, TCRdb called clonotypes with MiXCR, one entry per CDR3 protein. The data show approximately 110,000 distinct CDR3 sequences, with over 85% seen just once and 0.07% to 0.09% held by the top ten. Sequenced material: CD4+ T cells from PBMCs. Receptors were obtained from a human donor in good health.

This clonotype was picked up one time. The V call is TRBV5-1, the J call TRBJ2-4, with D perhaps matching TRBD2 (5 bases). Trimming pared 2 bases from V and 7 bases from J, leaving 7 bases between. Germline V CDR1 and CDR2: SGHRS, YFSETQ. The CDR3 sequence is 12 residues long. CDR3 sequence reads: CASSFEGNIQYF. Here the CDR3 DNA reads TGCGCCAGCAGCTTTGAGGGTAACATTCAGTACTTC. Complete variable domain (other parts from reference TRBV5-1 and TRBJ2-4): KAGVTQTPRYLIKTRGQQVTLSCSPISGHRSVSWYQQTPGQGLQFLFEYFSETQRNKGNFPGRFSGRQFSNSRSEMNVSTLELGDSALYLCASSFEGNIQYFGAGTRLSVL.

This clonotype was observed once. This chain uses TRBV3-1 with TRBJ1-5, with 9 bases aligning to TRBD1. CDR1 is LGHDT and CDR2 is YNNKEL in the germline V gene (reference sequence). V lost 4 bases to trimming and J lost 5 bases; unmatched junction nucleotides: 6. This CDR3 spans 15 amino acids. CDR3 region: CASSLGTGLDQPQHF. CDR3 nucleotides: TGTGCCAGCAGCCTCGGGACAGGGTTGGATCAGCCCCAGCATTTT.

The chain carries TRBV20-1 and TRBJ1-1; no firm D call. Per germline, CDR1 DFQATT and CDR2 SNEGSKA (reference sequence). The V end was cut by 6 bases, the J end by 8 bases, with 16 bases between. This CDR3 is 12 amino acids long. The CDR3 bases are TGCAGTGCCCTTAGTTCACAAGAGGAAGCTTTCTTT. Encoded protein: CSALSSQEEAFF.

The chain couples TRBV7-2 to TRBJ2-3; 8 bases match TRBD2. The CDR3 has 15 residues. The junction had 6 bases not matched to a gene; V was cut back by 6 bases and J by 1 base. Germline-derived CDR1 and CDR2 are SGHTA and FQGNSA. DNA for the CDR3: TGTGCCAGCAGTGCGGGGGGAGTGGGCACAGATACGCAGTATTTT. The encoded protein is CASSAGGVGTDTQYF.

J is TRBJ1-2 and V is TRBV29-1; possibly TRBD1 for D (6 bases). The CDR3 has 15 amino acids. Trimming left V 1 base short and J 2 bases short, with 14 bases between. CDR1 is SQVTM and CDR2 is ANQGSEA in the germline V gene. The CDR3 sequence is CSVEVGGHRNYGYTF. CDR3 coding DNA: TGCAGCGTTGAAGTAGGGGGACATAGAAACTATGGCTACACCTTC.

V and J are TRBV7-6 and TRBJ1-1; 7 bases line up with TRBD1. J was trimmed by 0 bases and V by 5 bases; bases with no gene match: 9. Looked up from germline, CDR1 is SGHVS and CDR2 is FNYEAQ. The CDR3 is 16 residues long. CDR3 residues: CASSRDSGSMNTEAFF. In nucleotides, the CDR3 is TGTGCCAGCAGCAGGGACAGTGGATCCATGAACACTGAAGCTTTCTTT.

The chain combines TRBV25-1 with TRBJ2-5, with 7 bases matching TRBD2. CDR1 MGHDK and CDR2 SYGVNS come from the germline V gene. The V and J ends lost 2 bases and 2 bases, in that order; junction bases with no gene match: 8. The CDR3 has 16 residues. The CDR3, as DNA: TGTGCCAGCAGTGAAGGTTTTGGGCGGGAGCAAGAGACCCAGTACTTC. This encodes CASSEGFGREQETQYF. The full variable domain, its missing parts supplied by reference TRBV25-1 and TRBJ2-5, is EADIYQTPRYLVIGTGKKITLECSQTMGHDKMYWYQQDPGMELHLIHYSYGVNSTEKGDLSSESTVSRIRTEHFPLTLESARPSHTSQYLCASSEGFGREQETQYFGPGTRLLVL.

The V and J genes are TRBV28 and TRBJ2-2; D remains ambiguous. Trimming shortened V by 8 bases and J by 8 bases, and 15 bases separated the two germline ends. The CDR3 sequence is 13 residues long. The germline V gene encodes CDR1 MDHEN and CDR2 SYDVKM. The DNA of the CDR3 is TGTGCCAGCTTCCCGGCCCCAACAGGGGAGCTGTTTTTT. Protein: CASFPAPTGELFF. The whole variable domain, remainder taken from reference TRBV28 and TRBJ2-2, is DVKVTQSSRYLVKRTGEKVFLECVQDMDHENMFWYRQDPGLGLRLIYFSYDVKMKEKGDIPEGYSVSREKKERFSLILESASTNQTSMYLCASFPAPTGELFFGEGSRLTVL.

The V and J genes are TRBV5-4 and TRBJ2-2, with a weak D call TRBD2 (6 bases). The CDR3 loop spans 14 amino acids. V was trimmed by 4 bases and J by 4 bases, leaving 11 bases between them. Germline CDR1 reads SGHNT; CDR2 reads YYREEE (reference sequence). CDR3 amino acids: CASSRGLTTGELFF. DNA of the CDR3: TGTGCCAGCAGCCGGGGACTGACCACCGGGGAGCTGTTTTTT.

This clonotype was counted once. This chain links TRBV7-2 with TRBJ2-3; D possibly corresponds to TRBD2 (5 bases). Germline-derived CDR1 and CDR2 are SGHTA and FQGNSA. This CDR3 is built from 19 residues. V lost 2 bases and J lost 2, with 23 bases in between. The CDR3 reads CASSLPRLRTRVFTDTQYF. DNA for the CDR3: TGTGCCAGCAGCTTACCCCGACTAAGGACGAGGGTCTTCACAGATACGCAGTATTTT.

V usage is TRBV5-1 and J usage is TRBJ2-5, with 10 bases lining up with TRBD2. This CDR3 is built from 16 residues. Germline loops: CDR1 SGHRS, CDR2 YFSETQ. V dropped 0 bases and J dropped 5; count of bases not matched to a gene: 7. The CDR3 DNA reads as TGCGCCAGCAGCTTGGGGCTAGCGGGAGAGGGGGAGACCCAGTACTTC. Residues: CASSLGLAGEGETQYF.

The rearrangement links TRBV7-9 to TRBJ2-2; 9 bases align to TRBD1. This CDR3 is 15 amino acids long. Germline V gene sequence: CDR1 SEHNR, CDR2 FQNEAQ (reference sequence). Germline trimming cut 6 bases from V and 6 bases from J; bases unmatched to any gene: 8. Here the CDR3 DNA reads TGTGCCAGCAGATCAACAGGGGGCCGGGCCGGGGAGCTGTTTTTT. It codes for CASRSTGGRAGELFF.

The chain couples TRBV12-3 or TRBV12-4 to TRBJ2-7; 12 bases fit TRBD2. The CDR3 has 18 residues. Trimming at V came to 5 bases and at J to 1 base, leaving 12 bases not matched to a gene. The CDR3 DNA sequence: TGTGCCAGCAGTCCAAGGACTAGCGGGGAACGCGGATCCTACGAGCAGTACTTC. Translation gives CASSPRTSGERGSYEQYF.

This clonotype was observed a single time. The gene calls are TRBV20-1 and TRBJ2-5; 9 bases align to TRBD1. Germline assignment: CDR1 DFQATT and CDR2 SNEGSKA (reference sequence). With 5 bases clipped from V and 8 bases from J, the junction kept 12 bases outside the gene matches. This CDR3 spans 14 amino acids. Here the CDR3 reads CSAYPGQGLRTQYF. CDR3 nucleotides: TGCAGTGCTTATCCGGGACAGGGATTACGCACCCAGTACTTC.

V is TRBV30 and J is TRBJ1-1, with TRBD1 matching 8 bases. From germline, CDR1 is GTSNPN and CDR2 SVGIG (reference sequence). The CDR3 contains 15 residues. With 0 bases clipped from V and 1 base from J, the junction kept 4 bases outside the gene matches. The DNA for the CDR3 is TGTGCCTGGAGTGTACAAGGACAGGGGAACACTGAAGCTTTCTTT. Amino acid sequence: CAWSVQGQGNTEAFF.

The J gene is TRBJ2-3, the V gene TRBV7-2; TRBD1 matches at 10 bases. Germline CDR1 is SGHTA and CDR2 is FQGNSA. V lost 6 bases to trimming and J lost 2 bases; unmatched junction nucleotides: 5. The CDR3 runs 15 residues. The CDR3 DNA sequence: TGTGCCAGCAGACGACAGGGGGCGCCCACAGATACGCAGTATTTT. Translating gives CASRRQGAPTDTQYF. Based on the CDR3 plus reference TRBV7-2 and TRBJ2-3, the full variable domain is GAGVSQSPSNKVTEKGKDVELRCDPISGHTALYWYRQSLGQGLEFLIYFQGNSAPDKSGLPSDRFSAERTGGSVSTLTIQRTQQEDSAVYLCASRRQGAPTDTQYFGPGTRLTVL.

The rearrangement joins TRBV29-1 to TRBJ1-1; D gene uncertain. Germline-derived CDR1 and CDR2 are SQVTM and ANQGSEA. CDR3 length: 14 amino acids. V was clipped by 6 bases and J by 0 bases, with 14 bases between them. The CDR3 DNA is TGCAGCGTGCGTCCAGGCCCGATGAACACTGAAGCTTTCTTT. As protein: CSVRPGPMNTEAFF.

The chain links TRBV18 to TRBJ2-7, with D perhaps TRBD2 (5 bases). CDR3 size: 13 residues. Germline V gene lookup returns CDR1 KGHSH and CDR2 LQKENI. Trimming removed 8 bases from V and 2 bases from J, with 13 bases in between. The CDR3 coding sequence is TGTGCCAGCCGACTCGGACTGACCTACGAGCAGTACTTC. As protein: CASRLGLTYEQYF.

The rearrangement links TRBV30 to TRBJ2-1; D is possibly TRBD2 (6 bases). Germline V gene sequence: CDR1 GTSNPN, CDR2 SVGIG (reference sequence). Trimming left V 2 bases short and J 4 bases short, with 9 bases between. The CDR3 loop spans 13 amino acids. This CDR3 is CAWSPGGYNEQFF. CDR3 DNA: TGTGCCTGGAGTCCCGGGGGTTACAATGAGCAGTTCTTC. The entire variable domain, with the rest obtained from reference TRBV30 and TRBJ2-1, is as follows: SQTIHQWPATLVQPVGSPLSLECTVEGTSNPNLYWYRQAAGRGLQLLFYSVGIGQISSEVPQNLSASRPQDRQFILSSKKLLLSDSGFYLCAWSPGGYNEQFFGPGTRLTVL.

The chain is built from TRBV20-1 and TRBJ1-2; the match to TRBD1 covers 8 bases. Per germline, CDR1 DFQATT and CDR2 SNEGSKA (reference sequence). CDR3 length: 14 amino acids. The junction had 10 bases not matched to a gene; V was cut back by 5 bases and J by 5 bases. CDR3 nucleotide sequence: TGCAGTGCTTTGCAGGGGGCGCGGGTTTATGGCTACACCTTC. Residues: CSALQGARVYGYTF.

The chain joins TRBV18 to TRBJ1-1, with 8 nucleotides matching TRBD1. The germline gives CDR1 KGHSH, CDR2 LQKENI. The CDR3 is 15 residues long. The V and J ends lost 4 bases and 1 base, in that order; junction bases with no gene match: 5. The CDR3 is CASSRSTGENTEAFF. CDR3 DNA sequence: TGTGCCAGCTCACGGTCGACAGGGGAGAACACTGAAGCTTTCTTT.

The chain combines TRBV5-1 with TRBJ1-2; TRBD1 matches 7 bases. Germline loops: CDR1 SGHRS, CDR2 YFSETQ. There are 15 residues in the CDR3. Trimming removed 1 base from V and 4 bases from J; junction bases left unmatched: 7. The chain's CDR3 is CASSLTRDSLYGYTF. DNA of the CDR3: TGCGCCAGCAGCTTGACCCGGGACAGCCTCTATGGCTACACCTTC.

V is TRBV6-2 or TRBV6-3 and J is TRBJ2-3; no firm D call. CDR1 and CDR2 (germline): MNHEY, SVGEGT. The length of the CDR3 is 11 residues. V lost 0 bases and J lost 6, with 1 base in between. CDR3 sequence reads: CASSYSDTQYF. CDR3 coding DNA: TGTGCCAGCAGTTACTCCGATACGCAGTATTTT.

V usage is TRBV6-2 or TRBV6-3 and J usage is TRBJ2-2, with D unclear. CDR1 and CDR2 from the germline V gene are MNHEY and SVGEGT. V shed 4 bases and J shed 1 base, with 10 bases lying between them. This CDR3 comprises 15 residues. Here the CDR3 reads CASSFRAGNTGELFF. CDR3 DNA: TGTGCCAGCAGTTTTCGGGCAGGGAACACCGGGGAGCTGTTTTTT.

The chain links TRBV2 to TRBJ1-3, with D unresolved. V was pared by 1 base and J by 4 bases, with 8 bases between. The V gene's germline CDR1 is SNHLY and CDR2 FYNNEI. The CDR3 is made up of 14 amino acids. CDR3 sequence (DNA): TGTGCCAGCAGTGAAGGTCTAACCGGAAACACCATATATTTT. Translated: CASSEGLTGNTIYF. The full variable domain, completed using reference TRBV2 and TRBJ1-3, is EPEVTQTPSHQVTQMGQEVILRCVPISNHLYFYWYRQILGQKVEFLVSFYNNEISEKSEIFDDQFSVERPDGSNFTLKIRSTKLEDSAMYFCASSEGLTGNTIYFGEGSWLTVV.